What follows are 4 T cell receptor beta chains derived from one specimen sequenced in a study of blood T cells in healthy people across ages (dated by TCRdb to 2014 to 2015). The receptor library was made with 5' RACE. TCRdb records Illumina HiSeq 2500 as the sequencer. A second PCR of about 7 to 12 cycles was run with a J-beta primer mix and a sample-barcoded 5' primer. The public reads were run again by TCRdb, first through fastp at Q25 and then through MiXCR, and only productive beta chains were kept. For every CDR3 protein sequence, its rows merge into one entry that carries the most common genes and DNA. The sample contains approximately 350,000 distinct CDR3 sequences, roughly half of them found a single time. The ten largest clones capture approximately 51% of the sample. The sample taken for sequencing was blood. These receptors were taken from a man between 60 and 70 years old in good health.

CDR3 DNA sequence: TGTGCCAGCAGCCAAGATGGCCCGAGGAGTTTGGGGGGAGAGCAGTTCTTC. Residues: CASSQDGPRSLGGEQFF. The chain carries TRBV3-1 and TRBJ2-1, with TRBD2 as a possible D gene (6 bases). CDR3 length: 17 residues. With 0 bases removed from V and 10 bases from J, the gap between germline ends came to 22 bases. Germline-derived CDR1 and CDR2 are LGHDT and YNNKEL (reference sequence).

The chain carries TRBV20-1 and TRBJ2-4; TRBD1 might be the D (7 bases). The CDR3 consists of 14 residues. Deletions cut 5 bases from V and 13 bases from J, with 24 bases between. Germline values: CDR1 DFQATT, CDR2 SNEGSKA (reference sequence). This chain's CDR3 is CSAPRDSSTYEQYF. The CDR3 coding sequence is TGCAGTGCTCCGCGGGACAGCAGCACCTACGAACAGTACTTC.

This clonotype was picked up a small number of times. The CDR3 DNA sequence: TGCAGTGCTAGGCGGCTACTGGAGAGTTCACCCCTCCACTTT. Translating it yields CSARRLLESSPLHF. The genes are TRBV20-1 and TRBJ1-6; D not certain. This CDR3 spans 14 amino acids. Germline CDR1 and CDR2: DFQATT and SNEGSKA (reference sequence). The V end lost 3 bases, the J end lost 9 bases, and 15 bases lay between the germline ends.

The chain has TRBV5-1 and TRBJ2-7; D unclear. Germline CDR1 reads SGHRS; CDR2 reads YFSETQ. The CDR3 has 14 amino acids. V lost 4 bases, J lost 0 bases, and 11 bases lay in between. The CDR3 is CASSPTPSSYEQYF. DNA for the CDR3: TGCGCCAGCAGCCCTACACCAAGCTCCTACGAGCAGTACTTC.